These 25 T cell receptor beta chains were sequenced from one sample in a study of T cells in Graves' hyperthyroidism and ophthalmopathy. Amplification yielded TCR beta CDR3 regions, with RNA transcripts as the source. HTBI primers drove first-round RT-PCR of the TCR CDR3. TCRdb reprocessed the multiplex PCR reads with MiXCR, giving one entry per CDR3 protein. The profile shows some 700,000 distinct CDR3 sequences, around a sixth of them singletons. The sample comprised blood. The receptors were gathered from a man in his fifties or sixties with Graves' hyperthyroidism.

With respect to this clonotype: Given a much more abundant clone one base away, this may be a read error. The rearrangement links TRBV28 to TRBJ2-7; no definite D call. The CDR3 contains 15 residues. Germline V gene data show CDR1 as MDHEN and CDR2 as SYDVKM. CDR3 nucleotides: TGTGCCGGCAGCCCTGGACGGCGGAGCTCCTACGAGCAGTACTTC. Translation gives CAGSPGRRSSYEQYF.

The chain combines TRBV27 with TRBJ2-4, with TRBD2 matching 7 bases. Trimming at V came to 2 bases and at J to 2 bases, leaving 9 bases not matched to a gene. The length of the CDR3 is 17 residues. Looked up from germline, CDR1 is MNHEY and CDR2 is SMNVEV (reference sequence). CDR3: CASSLRFGGSSKNIQYF. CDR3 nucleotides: TGTGCCAGCAGTTTAAGGTTCGGGGGGTCCTCCAAAAACATTCAGTACTTC.

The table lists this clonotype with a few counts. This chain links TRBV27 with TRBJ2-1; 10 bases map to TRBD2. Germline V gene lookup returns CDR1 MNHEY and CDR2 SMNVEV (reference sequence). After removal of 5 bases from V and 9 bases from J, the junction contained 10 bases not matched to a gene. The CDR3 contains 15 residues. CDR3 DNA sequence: TGTGCCAGCAGTAACAGCGGGAGGGCCTCGGGTGAGCAGTTCTTC. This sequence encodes CASSNSGRASGEQFF.

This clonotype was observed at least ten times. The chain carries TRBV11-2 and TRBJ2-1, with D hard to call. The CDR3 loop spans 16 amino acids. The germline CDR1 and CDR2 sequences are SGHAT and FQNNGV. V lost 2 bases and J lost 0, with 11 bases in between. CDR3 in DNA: TGTGCCAGCAGCTTAATCTCGCAACGCTCCTACAATGAGCAGTTCTTC. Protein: CASSLISQRSYNEQFF.

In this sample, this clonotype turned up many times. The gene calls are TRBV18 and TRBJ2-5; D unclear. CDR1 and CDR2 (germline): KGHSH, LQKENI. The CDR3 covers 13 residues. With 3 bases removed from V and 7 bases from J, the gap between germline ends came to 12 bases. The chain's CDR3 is CASSPTYKGTQYF. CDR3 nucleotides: TGTGCCAGCTCACCCACCTATAAGGGGACCCAGTACTTC.

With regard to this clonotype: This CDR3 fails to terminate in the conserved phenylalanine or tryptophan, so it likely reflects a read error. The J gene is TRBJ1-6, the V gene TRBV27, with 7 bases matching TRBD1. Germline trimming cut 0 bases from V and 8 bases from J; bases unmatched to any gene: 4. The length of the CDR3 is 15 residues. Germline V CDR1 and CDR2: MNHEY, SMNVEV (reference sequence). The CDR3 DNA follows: TGTGCCAGCAGTTTATCGGCAGGGGGGGATTCACCCCTCCACCTT. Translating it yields CASSLSAGGDSPLHL.

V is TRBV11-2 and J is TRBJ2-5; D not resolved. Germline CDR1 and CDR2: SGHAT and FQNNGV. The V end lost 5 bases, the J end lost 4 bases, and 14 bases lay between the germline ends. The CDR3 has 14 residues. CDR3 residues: CASSHRARVETQYF. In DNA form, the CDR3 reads TGTGCCAGCAGCCATCGGGCCCGTGTAGAGACCCAGTACTTC. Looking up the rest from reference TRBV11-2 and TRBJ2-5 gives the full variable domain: EAGVAQSPRYKIIEKRQSVAFWCNPISGHATLYWYQQILGQGPKLLIQFQNNGVVDDSQLPKDRFSAERLKGVDSTLKIQPAKLEDSAVYLCASSHRARVETQYFGPGTRLLVL.

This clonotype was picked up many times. In DNA form, the CDR3 reads TGTGCCAGCTCACTTGCCCCGACTGAAAACACTGAAGCTTTCTTT. This gives the protein CASSLAPTENTEAFF. The chain recombines TRBV18 with TRBJ1-1; no firm D call. V lost 4 bases and J lost 2, with 14 bases in between. From germline, CDR1 is KGHSH and CDR2 LQKENI. The CDR3 consists of 15 residues. The whole variable domain, filled in from reference TRBV18 and TRBJ1-1, reads NAGVMQNPRHLVRRRGQEARLRCSPMKGHSHVYWYRQLPEEGLKFMVYLQKENIIDESGMPKERFSAEFPKEGPSILRIQQVVRGDSAAYFCASSLAPTENTEAFFGQGTRLTVV.

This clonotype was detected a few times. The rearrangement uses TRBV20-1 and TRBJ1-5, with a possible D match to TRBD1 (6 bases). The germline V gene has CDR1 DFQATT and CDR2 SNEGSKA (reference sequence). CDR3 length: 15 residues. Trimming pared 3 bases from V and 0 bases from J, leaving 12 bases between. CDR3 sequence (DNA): TGCAGTGCTAGTCAGGGGTCTTATAGCAATCAGCCCCAGCATTTT. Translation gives CSASQGSYSNQPQHF.

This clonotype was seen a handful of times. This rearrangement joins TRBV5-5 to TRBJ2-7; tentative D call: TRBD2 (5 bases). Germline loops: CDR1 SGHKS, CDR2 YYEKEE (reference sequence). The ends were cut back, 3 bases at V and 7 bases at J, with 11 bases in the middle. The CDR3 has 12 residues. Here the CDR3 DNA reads TGTGCCAGCAGCTGGACTGGGTTGGAGCAGTACTTC. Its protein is CASSWTGLEQYF.

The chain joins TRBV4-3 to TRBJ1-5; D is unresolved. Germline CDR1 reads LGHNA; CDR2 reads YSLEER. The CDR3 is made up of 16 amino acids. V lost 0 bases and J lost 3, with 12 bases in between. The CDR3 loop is CASSQDGSGFNQPQHF. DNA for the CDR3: TGCGCCAGCAGCCAAGATGGCTCGGGGTTCAATCAGCCCCAGCATTTT.

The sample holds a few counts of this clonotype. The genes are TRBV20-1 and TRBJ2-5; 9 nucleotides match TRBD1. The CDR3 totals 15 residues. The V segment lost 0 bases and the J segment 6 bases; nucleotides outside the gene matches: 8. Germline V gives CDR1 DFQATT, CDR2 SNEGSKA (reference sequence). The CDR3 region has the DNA TGCAGTGCTAGAGATAGGAACAGGGGGCAACAGACCCAGTACTTC. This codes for CSARDRNRGQQTQYF.

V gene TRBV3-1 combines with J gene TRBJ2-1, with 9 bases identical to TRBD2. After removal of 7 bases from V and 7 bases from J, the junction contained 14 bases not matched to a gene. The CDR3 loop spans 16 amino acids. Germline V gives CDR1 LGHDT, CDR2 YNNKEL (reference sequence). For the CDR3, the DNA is TGTGCCAGCACCCTAGGGACTAGCCTAGGAGGAAATGAGCAGTTCTTC. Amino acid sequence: CASTLGTSLGGNEQFF.

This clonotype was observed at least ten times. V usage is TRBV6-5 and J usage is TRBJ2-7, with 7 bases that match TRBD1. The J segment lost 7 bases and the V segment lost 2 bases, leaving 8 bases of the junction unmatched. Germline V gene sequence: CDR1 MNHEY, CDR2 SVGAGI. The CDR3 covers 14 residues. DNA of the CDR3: TGTGCCAGCAGTTACGGGAGACAGGGTCTGGAGCAGTACTTC. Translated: CASSYGRQGLEQYF.

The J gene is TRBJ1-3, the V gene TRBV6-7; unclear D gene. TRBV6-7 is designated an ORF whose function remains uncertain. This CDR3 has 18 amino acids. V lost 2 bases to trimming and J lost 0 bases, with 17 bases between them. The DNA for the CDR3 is TGTGCCAGCAGTTACCCGGACCCTTTCAGCAGCTCTGGAAACACCATATATTTT. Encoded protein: CASSYPDPFSSSGNTIYF.

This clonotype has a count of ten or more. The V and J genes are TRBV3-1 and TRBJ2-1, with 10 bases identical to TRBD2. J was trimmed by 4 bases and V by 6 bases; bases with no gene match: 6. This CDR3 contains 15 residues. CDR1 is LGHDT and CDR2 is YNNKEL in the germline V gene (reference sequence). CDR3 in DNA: TGTGCCAGCAGTCTCCAACTAGCGGGATACAATGAGCAGTTCTTC. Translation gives CASSLQLAGYNEQFF.

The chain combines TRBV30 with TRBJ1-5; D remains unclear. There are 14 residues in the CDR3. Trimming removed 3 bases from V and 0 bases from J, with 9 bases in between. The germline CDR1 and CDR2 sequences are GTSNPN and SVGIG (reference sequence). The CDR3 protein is CAWSATDSNQPQHF. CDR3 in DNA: TGTGCCTGGAGCGCCACTGATAGCAATCAGCCCCAGCATTTT.

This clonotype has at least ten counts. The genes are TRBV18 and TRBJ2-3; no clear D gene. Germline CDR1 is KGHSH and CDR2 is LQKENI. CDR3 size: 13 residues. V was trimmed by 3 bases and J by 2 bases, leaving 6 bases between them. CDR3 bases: TGTGCCAGCTCACCTACCGCCACAGATACGCAGTATTTT. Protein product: CASSPTATDTQYF.

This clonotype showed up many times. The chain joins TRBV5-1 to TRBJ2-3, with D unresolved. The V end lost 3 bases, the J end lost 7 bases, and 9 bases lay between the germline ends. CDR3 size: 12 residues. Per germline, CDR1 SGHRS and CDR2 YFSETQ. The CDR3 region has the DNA TGCGCCAGCAGCTCGGACGGCTATACGCAGTATTTT. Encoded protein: CASSSDGYTQYF.

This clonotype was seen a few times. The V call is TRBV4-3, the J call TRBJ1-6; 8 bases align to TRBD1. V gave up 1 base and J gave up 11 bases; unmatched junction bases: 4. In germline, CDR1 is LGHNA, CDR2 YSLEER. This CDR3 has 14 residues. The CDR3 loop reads CASSQGQGATPLHF. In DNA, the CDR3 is TGCGCCAGCAGCCAAGGGCAGGGGGCGACACCCCTCCACTTT.

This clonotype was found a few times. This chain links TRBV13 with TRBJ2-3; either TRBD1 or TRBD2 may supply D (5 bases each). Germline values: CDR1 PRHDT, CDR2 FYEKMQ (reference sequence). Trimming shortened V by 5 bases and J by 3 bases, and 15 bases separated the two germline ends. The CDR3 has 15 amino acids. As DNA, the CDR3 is TGTGCCAGCAGCGTCACCCGGGGCCTGACAGATACGCAGTATTTT. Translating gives CASSVTRGLTDTQYF.

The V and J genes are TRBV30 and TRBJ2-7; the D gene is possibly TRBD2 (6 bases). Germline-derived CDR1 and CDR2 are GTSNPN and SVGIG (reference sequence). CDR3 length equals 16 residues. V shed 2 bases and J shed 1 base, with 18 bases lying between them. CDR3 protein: CAWSPYSPSVSYEQYF. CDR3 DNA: TGTGCCTGGAGTCCCTATTCCCCTAGCGTGTCCTACGAGCAGTACTTC.

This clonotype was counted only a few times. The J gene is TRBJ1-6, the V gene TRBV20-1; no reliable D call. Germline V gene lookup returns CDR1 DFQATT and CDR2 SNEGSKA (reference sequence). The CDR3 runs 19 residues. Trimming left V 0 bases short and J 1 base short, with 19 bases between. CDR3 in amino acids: CSARDDSGRIGSYNSPLHF. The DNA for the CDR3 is TGCAGTGCTAGAGATGACTCTGGGCGGATTGGGTCCTATAATTCACCCCTCCACTTT.

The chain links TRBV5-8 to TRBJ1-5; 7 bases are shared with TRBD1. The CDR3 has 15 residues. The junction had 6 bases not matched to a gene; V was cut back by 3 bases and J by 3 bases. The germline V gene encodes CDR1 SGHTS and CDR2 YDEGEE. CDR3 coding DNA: TGTGCCAGCAGCTGGACGGGACAGTTCAATCAGCCCCAGCATTTT. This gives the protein CASSWTGQFNQPQHF.

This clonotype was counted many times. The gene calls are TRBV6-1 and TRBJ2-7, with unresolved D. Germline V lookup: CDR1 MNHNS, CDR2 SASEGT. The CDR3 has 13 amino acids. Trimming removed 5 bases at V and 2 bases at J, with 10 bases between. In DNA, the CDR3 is TGTGCCAGCAGTATACGGGCCACCTACGAGCAGTACTTC. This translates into CASSIRATYEQYF.